The 18 T cell receptor beta chains given below trace back to one sample, sequenced in a study of identical twins. TCRdb reanalysed the 5' RACE reads using MiXCR and keeps one entry per CDR3 protein. Among approximately 530,000 distinct CDR3 sequences, around 20% were seen once, and the ten largest hold more than 0.4%. The same sample was also studied in work on yellow fever vaccine responses in identical twins.

The sequencing sample was made of CD4+ T cells sorted from blood. These receptor sequences come from a woman younger than 30 in good health.

This clonotype was detected only a few times. V gene TRBV15 combines with J gene TRBJ2-1, with D perhaps matching TRBD1 (5 bases). CDR3 length equals 14 residues. Germline V gene data show CDR1 as LNHNV and CDR2 as YYDKDF (reference sequence). V shed 0 bases and J shed 6 bases, with 9 bases lying between them. CDR3 region: CATSRDRQTNEQFF. The CDR3 DNA is TGTGCCACCAGCAGAGATCGACAGACCAATGAGCAGTTCTTC.

This clonotype was found a few times. This chain joins TRBV11-2 and TRBJ2-3, with D possibly being TRBD1 (5 bases). CDR3 length: 16 amino acids. The ends were cut back, 5 bases at V and 3 bases at J, with 18 bases in the middle. Germline loops: CDR1 SGHAT, CDR2 FQNNGV. The CDR3 bases are TGTGCCAGCAGCCCGTGGACACACTCCGGTACAGATACGCAGTATTTT. Its protein product is CASSPWTHSGTDTQYF.

This clonotype was seen only a few times. The chain uses TRBV11-2 and TRBJ2-2; D is perhaps TRBD2 (5 bases). Germline V CDR1 and CDR2: SGHAT, FQNNGV. This CDR3 is built from 13 residues. V lost 5 bases to trimming and J lost 6 bases, with 10 bases between them. The CDR3 is CASSGRSAGELFF. DNA for the CDR3: TGTGCCAGCAGCGGGAGATCGGCCGGGGAGCTGTTTTTT. The entire variable domain, with the rest obtained from reference TRBV11-2 and TRBJ2-2, is as follows: EAGVAQSPRYKIIEKRQSVAFWCNPISGHATLYWYQQILGQGPKLLIQFQNNGVVDDSQLPKDRFSAERLKGVDSTLKIQPAKLEDSAVYLCASSGRSAGELFFGEGSRLTVL.

This chain connects TRBV5-1 to TRBJ2-5; TRBD2 is a possible D gene (7 bases). Germline CDR1 reads SGHRS; CDR2 reads YFSETQ. The CDR3 has 16 amino acids. V lost 1 base and J 1 base, leaving 14 bases between the germline ends. The DNA of the CDR3 is TGCGCCAGCAGCTTGTGGGGGGGCGGAGTCCAAGAGACCCAGTACTTC. Encoded protein: CASSLWGGGVQETQYF.

The V call is TRBV19, the J call TRBJ2-2; possibly TRBD1 or TRBD2 for D (5 bases each). Trimming pared 3 bases from V and 1 base from J, leaving 15 bases between. CDR1 and CDR2 (germline): LNHDA, SQIVND (reference sequence). The CDR3 is 17 residues long. The CDR3 DNA sequence: TGTGCCAGTAGTATCACCGGGACCCATCGGAACACCGGGGAGCTGTTTTTT. Its translation is CASSITGTHRNTGELFF.

This clonotype was seen ten or more times. The chain employs TRBV20-1 and TRBJ2-1; weak D call: TRBD1 (7 bases). Trimming stripped 0 bases from V and 0 bases from J, with 12 bases between. The CDR3 loop spans 16 amino acids. Germline V gene data show CDR1 as DFQATT and CDR2 as SNEGSKA (reference sequence). CDR3 nucleotide sequence: TGCAGTGCTAGAGATCAGGGGGGCGACTCCTACAATGAGCAGTTCTTC. Translated, it gives CSARDQGGDSYNEQFF.

The rearrangement links TRBV28 to TRBJ1-6; D gene unclear. The CDR3 spans 13 residues. Germline CDR1 reads MDHEN; CDR2 reads SYDVKM. Deletions cut 2 bases from V and 10 bases from J, with 9 bases between. The CDR3 nucleotides read TGTGCCAGCAGTTTAGTTTTGCGCTCACCCCTCCACTTT. Protein sequence: CASSLVLRSPLHF.

V is TRBV20-1 and J is TRBJ2-5; D tentatively reads TRBD1 or TRBD2 (5 bases each). V lost 6 bases, J lost 5 bases, and 13 bases lay in between. The CDR3 covers 12 residues. CDR1 is DFQATT, CDR2 SNEGSKA, per germline (reference sequence). The CDR3 loop reads CSAEVGTETQYF. CDR3 in DNA: TGCAGTGCAGAGGTGGGGACCGAGACCCAGTACTTC.

The sample holds a few counts of this clonotype. The chain has TRBV24-1 and TRBJ2-1; tentative D call: TRBD2 (6 bases). Germline assignment: CDR1 KGHDR and CDR2 SFDVKD. This CDR3 region has 14 residues. V was trimmed by 9 bases and J by 0 bases, leaving 11 bases between them. The CDR3 nucleotides read TGTGCCACCTTGCGGGAAAGCTCCTACAATGAGCAGTTCTTC. Its protein product is CATLRESSYNEQFF.

This clonotype was detected a few times. The CDR3 DNA sequence: TGCAGTGCTAGAGATACCCTGACAGGAAACACCGGGGAGCTGTTTTTT. Protein sequence: CSARDTLTGNTGELFF. The rearrangement links TRBV20-1 to TRBJ2-2; tentatively, D is TRBD1 (6 bases). Germline lookup yields CDR1 DFQATT and CDR2 SNEGSKA (reference sequence). The length of the CDR3 is 16 residues. The V end lost 0 bases, the J end lost 2 bases, and 13 bases lay between the germline ends.

This clonotype was detected a few times. The chain combines TRBV12-3 or TRBV12-4 with TRBJ1-2, with a weak D call TRBD1 (6 bases). CDR3 length: 16 amino acids. The V end lost 3 bases, the J end lost 5 bases, and 19 bases lay between the germline ends. The CDR3 nucleotides read TGTGCCAGCAGTTTGTCCTCGACAGGCTCCTCTTATGGCTACACCTTC. Translating it yields CASSLSSTGSSYGYTF.

The sample holds a few counts of this clonotype. V is TRBV3-1 and J is TRBJ1-1; 9 nucleotides line up with TRBD1. With 8 bases clipped from V and 6 bases from J, the junction kept 7 bases outside the gene matches. The V gene's germline CDR1 is LGHDT and CDR2 YNNKEL (reference sequence). The CDR3 length is 13 residues. CDR3 loop: CASLGQGSPEAFF. The CDR3 coding sequence is TGTGCCAGCTTAGGACAGGGGTCTCCTGAAGCTTTCTTT. The variable domain in full, with the rest retrieved from reference TRBV3-1 and TRBJ1-1, is DTAVSQTPKYLVTQMGNDKSIKCEQNLGHDTMYWYKQDSKKFLKIMFSYNNKELIINETVPNRFSPKSPDKAHLNLHINSLELGDSAVYFCASLGQGSPEAFFGQGTRLTVV.

The sample holds a few counts of this clonotype. The V call is TRBV29-1, the J call TRBJ1-2; a possible D gene is TRBD1 (6 bases). This CDR3 has 15 residues. CDR1 and CDR2 (germline): SQVTM, ANQGSEA. The ends were cut back, 2 bases at V and 7 bases at J, with 20 bases in the middle. The CDR3 here is CSVENPGQIYGGYTF. CDR3 sequence (DNA): TGCAGCGTTGAAAACCCCGGACAGATTTATGGTGGCTACACCTTC.

This clonotype was counted at least ten times. This sequence joins TRBV12-3 or TRBV12-4 and TRBJ1-1, with 9 nucleotides matching TRBD1. CDR3 length: 14 amino acids. After removal of 6 bases from V and 1 base from J, the junction contained 3 bases not matched to a gene. CDR3 in amino acids: CASSLQGANTEAFF. The CDR3, as DNA: TGTGCCAGCAGCCTACAGGGGGCGAACACTGAAGCTTTCTTT.

This clonotype was seen a handful of times. The V gene is TRBV20-1, the J gene TRBJ1-1, with 8 bases identical to TRBD1. V trimming: 5 bases; J trimming: 0 bases; junction bases outside the gene matches: 5. In germline, CDR1 is DFQATT, CDR2 SNEGSKA (reference sequence). The CDR3 consists of 14 residues. The CDR3 coding sequence is TGCAGTGCTCCTACAGGGGGAGTGAACACTGAAGCTTTCTTT. It is translated as CSAPTGGVNTEAFF.

The rearrangement links TRBV6-1 to TRBJ1-5, with D tentatively TRBD1 (5 bases). Germline lookup yields CDR1 MNHNS and CDR2 SASEGT. V lost 4 bases and J lost 3, with 13 bases in between. The CDR3 totals 15 residues. Written as DNA, the CDR3 is TGTGCCAGCAGTGCAGGGAGCAGCTCCAATCAGCCCCAGCATTTT. Translating gives CASSAGSSSNQPQHF.

The table lists this clonotype with a few counts. The chain carries TRBV20-1 and TRBJ2-4; D is possibly TRBD1 or TRBD2 (6 bases each). The germline gives CDR1 DFQATT, CDR2 SNEGSKA (reference sequence). This CDR3 comprises 14 residues. The ends were cut back, 2 bases at V and 7 bases at J, with 15 bases in the middle. CDR3 region: CSARSGAGGNIQYF. The CDR3 DNA is TGCAGTGCTAGATCAGGGGCCGGAGGGAACATTCAGTACTTC.

This chain connects TRBV11-2 to TRBJ2-3, with D perhaps TRBD1 (6 bases). Germline-derived CDR1 and CDR2 are SGHAT and FQNNGV. The CDR3 sequence is 16 residues long. Trimming cost V 4 bases and J 1 base, with 15 bases left between them. CDR3 amino acids: CASSSLDRIRTDTQYF. The CDR3 nucleotides are TGTGCCAGCAGCTCCCTAGACAGGATTCGCACAGATACGCAGTATTTT.